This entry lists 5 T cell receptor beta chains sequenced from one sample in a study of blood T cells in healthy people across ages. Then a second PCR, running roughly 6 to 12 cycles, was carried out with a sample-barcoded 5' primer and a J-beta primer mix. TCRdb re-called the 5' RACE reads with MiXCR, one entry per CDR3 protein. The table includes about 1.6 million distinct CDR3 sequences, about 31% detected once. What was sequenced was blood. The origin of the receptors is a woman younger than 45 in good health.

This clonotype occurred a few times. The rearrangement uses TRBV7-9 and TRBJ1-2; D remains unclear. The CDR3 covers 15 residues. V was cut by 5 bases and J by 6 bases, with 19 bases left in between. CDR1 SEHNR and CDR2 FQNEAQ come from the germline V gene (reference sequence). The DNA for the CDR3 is TGTGCCAGCAGCAGTTCCGGGCTTCACAAGGATGGCTACACCTTC. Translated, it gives CASSSSGLHKDGYTF.

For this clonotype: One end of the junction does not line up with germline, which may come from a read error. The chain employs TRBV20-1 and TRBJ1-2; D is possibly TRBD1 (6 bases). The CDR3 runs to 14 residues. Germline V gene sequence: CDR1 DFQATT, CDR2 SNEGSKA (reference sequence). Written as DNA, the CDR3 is TGCAGTGCTAGAGTCCCAGGGGCGGACTATAGCTACACCTTC. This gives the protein CSARVPGADYSYTF.

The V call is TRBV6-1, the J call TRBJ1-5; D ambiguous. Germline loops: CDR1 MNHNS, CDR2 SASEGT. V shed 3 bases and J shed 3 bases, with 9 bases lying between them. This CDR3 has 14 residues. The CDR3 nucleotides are TGTGCCAGCAGTGAGTCAGGAGACAATCAGCCCCAGCATTTT. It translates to CASSESGDNQPQHF.

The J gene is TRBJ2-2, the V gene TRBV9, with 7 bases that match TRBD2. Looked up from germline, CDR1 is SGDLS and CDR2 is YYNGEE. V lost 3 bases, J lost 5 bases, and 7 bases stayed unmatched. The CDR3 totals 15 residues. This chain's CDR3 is CASSDPLGGTGELFF. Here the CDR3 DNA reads TGTGCCAGCAGCGACCCCCTGGGGGGGACCGGGGAGCTGTTTTTT.

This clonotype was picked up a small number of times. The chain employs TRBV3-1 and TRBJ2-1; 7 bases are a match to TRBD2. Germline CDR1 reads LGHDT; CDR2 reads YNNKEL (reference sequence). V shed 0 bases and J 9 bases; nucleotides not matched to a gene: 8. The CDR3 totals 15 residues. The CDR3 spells CASSQDQVAGREQFF. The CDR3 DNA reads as TGTGCCAGCAGCCAAGATCAAGTAGCGGGCCGTGAGCAGTTCTTC.